These 25 T cell receptor beta chains were all obtained from the same sample, sequenced in a study of control samples from healthy donors and cancer patients. TCRdb keeps only in-frame clones here, not all; method: immunoSEQ multiplex PCR. In the table there are some 140,000 clones, 85% to 95% of which are singletons. Sample: blood. The receptors here all came from a man aged 35 to 55 in good health.

The CDR3 loop reads CASSLSRTGELFF. The CDR3 nucleotides read TGTGCCAGCAGCTTAAGCCGCACCGGGGAGCTGTTTTTT. The genes are TRBV7-3 and TRBJ2-2, with D hard to call. This CDR3 is built from 13 residues. In germline, CDR1 is SGHTA, CDR2 FQGTGA. Between the trimmed V and J ends, which lost 1 base and 4 bases, there was a span of 4 bases.

The rearrangement links TRBV7-2 to TRBJ1-6; D is undetermined. The CDR3 sequence is 14 residues long. Germline V CDR1 and CDR2: SGHTA, FQGNSA. V was cut by 1 base and J by 7 bases, with 8 bases left in between. The CDR3 DNA reads TGTGCCAGCAGCTTAGGACCGACAAATTCACCCCTCCACTTT. As protein: CASSLGPTNSPLHF. The full variable domain, its missing parts supplied by reference TRBV7-2 and TRBJ1-6, is GAGVSQSPSNKVTEKGKDVELRCDPISGHTALYWYRQSLGQGLEFLIYFQGNSAPDKSGLPSDRFSAERTGGSVSTLTIQRTQQEDSAVYLCASSLGPTNSPLHFGNGTRLTVT.

V is TRBV7-2 and J is TRBJ1-4; no firm D call. Germline V CDR1 and CDR2: SGHTA, FQGNSA. Trimming shortened V by 3 bases and J by 5 bases, and 10 bases separated the two germline ends. The CDR3 runs 14 residues. In nucleotides, the CDR3 is TGTGCCAGCAGCTTGGGGAGGCCCAATGAAAAACTGTTTTTT. Translation gives CASSLGRPNEKLFF.

J is TRBJ1-2 and V is TRBV19, with no clear D. CDR1 is LNHDA, CDR2 SQIVND, per germline (reference sequence). Trimming took off 6 bases at V and 4 bases at J, with 15 bases between the two ends. The CDR3 sequence is 14 residues long. The CDR3 here is CASRRTLTSYGYTF. The CDR3 DNA sequence: TGTGCCAGTAGACGGACCTTGACATCCTATGGCTACACCTTC.

The chain recombines TRBV7-9 with TRBJ1-2; possibly TRBD1 for D (6 bases). Germline CDR1 is SEHNR and CDR2 is FQNEAQ (reference sequence). The length of the CDR3 is 15 residues. V lost 4 bases, J lost 4 bases, and 16 bases lay in between. CDR3 DNA: TGTGCCAGCAGCTACGCAGGGGATACCGGCTATGGCTACACCTTC. Translation: CASSYAGDTGYGYTF.

The gene calls are TRBV5-6 and TRBJ1-1; D may be TRBD1 (5 bases). Germline V CDR1 and CDR2: SGHDT, YYEEEE. The ends were cut back, 0 bases at V and 11 bases at J, with 17 bases in the middle. The CDR3 consists of 14 residues. The CDR3 reads CASSLAVAEQAAFF. The CDR3 DNA follows: TGTGCCAGCAGCTTGGCCGTGGCGGAACAGGCCGCTTTCTTT.

The chain has TRBV2 and TRBJ1-6; 9 positions match TRBD1. Per germline, CDR1 SNHLY and CDR2 FYNNEI. J was trimmed by 10 bases and V by 4 bases; bases with no gene match: 5. CDR3 size: 14 residues. CDR3 region: CASSGETGGSPLHF. The DNA of the CDR3 is TGTGCCAGCAGTGGGGAGACAGGGGGATCACCCCTCCACTTT.

The chain has TRBV15 and TRBJ1-6; D is unresolved. Germline V gene sequence: CDR1 LNHNV, CDR2 YYDKDF (reference sequence). CDR3 length: 14 residues. Trimming cost V 5 bases and J 5 bases, with 10 bases left between them. This CDR3 reads CATSGQVDNSPLHF. CDR3 coding DNA: TGTGCCACCAGCGGGCAGGTGGATAATTCACCCCTCCACTTT.

V gene TRBV27 combines with J gene TRBJ2-1; the match to TRBD2 covers 7 bases. Germline V gives CDR1 MNHEY, CDR2 SMNVEV (reference sequence). After removal of 4 bases from V and 8 bases from J, the junction contained 11 bases not matched to a gene. CDR3 length equals 15 residues. The CDR3 DNA reads as TGTGCCAGCAGTTGGGCGGGGGTGGGGAGGGATGAGCAGTTCTTC. Residues: CASSWAGVGRDEQFF.

This clone was detected once. The CDR3: CASSDNSFEAFF. The DNA for the CDR3 is TGTGCCAGCAGTGATAACAGCTTTGAAGCTTTCTTT. The chain recombines TRBV27 with TRBJ1-1, with D hard to call. V shed 5 bases and J shed 7 bases, with 11 bases lying between them. This CDR3 is 12 amino acids long. Germline V gene data show CDR1 as MNHEY and CDR2 as SMNVEV (reference sequence).

This clone was observed a single time. This chain uses TRBV14 with TRBJ1-1; D is undetermined. V gave up 4 bases and J gave up 2 bases, with 11 bases separating them. The CDR3 covers 14 residues. Germline values: CDR1 SGHDN, CDR2 FVKESK. CDR3 bases: TGTGCCAGCAGCCCCCCCGGATATAACACTGAAGCTTTCTTT. Amino acid sequence: CASSPPGYNTEAFF.

The chain employs TRBV4-1 and TRBJ1-1, with 9 bases that match TRBD1. After removal of 1 base from V and 6 bases from J, the junction contained 6 bases not matched to a gene. CDR3 size: 15 residues. The germline V gene has CDR1 MGHRA and CDR2 YSYEKL. Here the CDR3 DNA reads TGCGCCAGCAGCCAAGCCGGGACAGGGAGCGCTGAAGCTTTCTTT. Amino acid sequence: CASSQAGTGSAEAFF.

This clone appeared once. This chain connects TRBV14 to TRBJ1-2; 7 bases fit TRBD1. Germline trimming cut 1 base from V and 6 bases from J; bases unmatched to any gene: 8. CDR1 is SGHDN, CDR2 FVKESK, per germline. The CDR3 has 15 residues. CDR3 loop: CASSQGTGFDHGYTF. The CDR3 nucleotides are TGTGCCAGCAGCCAAGGGACAGGTTTCGATCATGGCTACACCTTC.

The V and J genes are TRBV28 and TRBJ2-2, with no clear D. The germline CDR1 and CDR2 sequences are MDHEN and SYDVKM. This CDR3 has 14 amino acids. Trimming stripped 6 bases from V and 0 bases from J, with 8 bases between. In DNA, the CDR3 is TGTGCCAGCAGCCTTACTACGAACACCGGGGAGCTGTTTTTT. As protein: CASSLTTNTGELFF.

The J gene is TRBJ2-3, the V gene TRBV19, with D tentatively TRBD1 or TRBD2 (5 bases each). Trimming cost V 10 bases and J 6 bases, with 11 bases left between them. CDR1 and CDR2 (germline): LNHDA, SQIVND (reference sequence). This CDR3 region has 11 residues. CDR3 residues: CATQWGDTQYF. In nucleotides, the CDR3 is TGTGCCACTCAATGGGGGGATACGCAGTATTTT.

This clone was counted a few times. The CDR3: CASTFSWINEQFF. DNA of the CDR3: TGTGCCAGCACCTTTAGCTGGATCAATGAGCAGTTCTTC. V is TRBV28 and J is TRBJ2-1; D unclear. V was cut by 7 bases and J by 6 bases, with 13 bases left in between. CDR3 length: 13 residues. Germline CDR1 and CDR2: MDHEN and SYDVKM.

J is TRBJ2-4 and V is TRBV28; D gene ambiguous. Germline V gives CDR1 MDHEN, CDR2 SYDVKM. The CDR3 covers 16 residues. With 1 base removed from V and 0 bases from J, the gap between germline ends came to 10 bases. In DNA form, the CDR3 reads TGTGCCAGCAGTTTATTTAGGGCAATAGCCAAAAACATTCAGTACTTC. Amino acid sequence: CASSLFRAIAKNIQYF.

This chain uses TRBV2 with TRBJ1-1; D gene uncertain. V was clipped by 4 bases and J by 0 bases, with 9 bases between them. This CDR3 spans 14 amino acids. Germline CDR1 is SNHLY and CDR2 is FYNNEI. The CDR3 sequence is CASSVGRMNTEAFF. The CDR3 DNA reads as TGTGCCAGCAGTGTTGGCAGGATGAACACTGAAGCTTTCTTT.

The chain links TRBV4-3 to TRBJ2-1, with D tentatively TRBD1 (6 bases). Germline V gene data show CDR1 as LGHNA and CDR2 as YSLEER. The CDR3 loop spans 14 amino acids. V dropped 0 bases and J dropped 9 bases, with 12 bases sitting between them. CDR3 residues: CASSQDWTVGEQFF. CDR3 nucleotide sequence: TGCGCCAGCAGCCAAGATTGGACAGTGGGTGAGCAGTTCTTC.

The chain couples TRBV4-1 to TRBJ2-3; 10 positions match TRBD2. Losses at the gene ends were 6 bases for V and 4 bases for J; bases not matched to a gene: 10. CDR3 length equals 16 residues. Looked up from germline, CDR1 is MGHRA and CDR2 is YSYEKL. The CDR3 loop reads CASRSAGGSEADTQYF. The CDR3 DNA follows: TGCGCCAGCAGGTCAGCGGGGGGGAGTGAGGCAGATACGCAGTATTTT.

The genes are TRBV2 and TRBJ1-2, with D perhaps matching TRBD1 (6 bases). Germline assignment: CDR1 SNHLY and CDR2 FYNNEI. CDR3 length: 13 residues. The V and J ends lost 10 bases and 3 bases respectively, with 15 bases between them. DNA of the CDR3: TGTGCCACCTCGCTTGGGGGCTACTATGGCTACACCTTC. Protein product: CATSLGGYYGYTF.

V gene TRBV28 combines with J gene TRBJ1-1; unclear D gene. The CDR3 is 14 residues long. The V and J ends lost 1 base and 6 bases respectively, with 12 bases between them. Germline V lookup: CDR1 MDHEN, CDR2 SYDVKM. The CDR3 DNA follows: TGTGCCAGCAGTTTATCCCTCGGTGGCGCTGAAGCTTTCTTT. As protein: CASSLSLGGAEAFF.

V and J are TRBV6-5 and TRBJ1-1; no clear D gene. The ends were cut back, 0 bases at V and 3 bases at J, with 14 bases in the middle. This CDR3 is 16 amino acids long. Germline CDR1 reads MNHEY; CDR2 reads SVGAGI. The CDR3 spells CASSYSTVSADTEAFF. The DNA for the CDR3 is TGTGCCAGCAGTTACTCGACCGTTTCTGCCGACACTGAAGCTTTCTTT.

The J gene is TRBJ2-1, the V gene TRBV24-1, with TRBD1 matching over 7 bases. Losses at the gene ends were 7 bases for V and 7 bases for J; bases not matched to a gene: 6. The length of the CDR3 is 13 residues. The germline V gene has CDR1 KGHDR and CDR2 SFDVKD. The CDR3 nucleotides read TGTGCCACCAGCCGACAGGGTAGGAATGAGCAGTTCTTC. It translates to CATSRQGRNEQFF.

V and J are TRBV25-1 and TRBJ1-4; possibly TRBD1 for D (6 bases). This CDR3 is 15 amino acids long. The germline V gene has CDR1 MGHDK and CDR2 SYGVNS. V was clipped by 0 bases and J by 5 bases, with 10 bases between them. CDR3 amino acids: CASSEYGGLNEKLFF. Written as DNA, the CDR3 is TGTGCCAGCAGTGAATACGGGGGGCTAAATGAAAAACTGTTTTTT.